What follows is one T cell receptor (beta chain) and its context. Its antigen remains unidentified. The source of the sample is a study of shared clonotypes between healthy human individuals. Notes on the study in general: It was the few donors that limited the genetic and exposure-history diversity represented.

Produced via immunoSEQ multiplex PCR; TCRdb's table is partial and in-frame only. Of about 490,000 clones listed, around three quarters are singletons. Sequenced sample: PBMCs. This sequence was found in a woman aged 40 to 50 in good health. Some clones in this sample may be carry-over from other donors' samples.

CDR3 sequence reads: CASSGTSGTRTTDTQYF. Written as DNA, the CDR3 is TGTGCCAGCAGCGGGACTAGCGGCACGAGAACCACAGATACGCAGTATTTT. The J gene is TRBJ2-3, the V gene TRBV5-4, with 11 bases that match TRBD2. V was pared by 4 bases and J by 2 bases, with 9 bases of the junction left unmatched. This CDR3 has 17 residues. Germline loops: CDR1 SGHNT, CDR2 YYREEE (reference sequence). Full variable domain (remainder filled in from reference TRBV5-4 and TRBJ2-3): ETGVTQSPTHLIKTRGQQVTLRCSSQSGHNTVSWYQQALGQGPQFIFQYYREEENGRGNFPPRFSGLQFPNYSSELNVNALELDDSALYLCASSGTSGTRTTDTQYFGPGTRLTVL.